The 6 T cell receptor beta chains in this list originate from one sample, sequenced in a study of blood T cells in healthy people across ages. The second PCR ran about 6 to 12 cycles with a sample-barcoded 5' primer and J-beta primers. TCRdb re-called the 5' RACE reads through MiXCR, storing one row per CDR3 protein. The repertoire holds about 780,000 distinct CDR3 sequences, with 35% to 50% as singletons. Sequencing input: blood. Every receptor here comes from a man older than 75 in good health.

The chain recombines TRBV12-3 or TRBV12-4 with TRBJ2-3; D is unresolved. V dropped 7 bases and J dropped 1 base, with 6 bases sitting between them. This CDR3 contains 12 residues. The CDR3 reads CASNLGTDTQYF. The CDR3 region has the DNA TGTGCCAGCAACCTCGGCACAGATACGCAGTATTTT.

This clonotype was picked up many times. V gene TRBV7-2 combines with J gene TRBJ2-1; D possibly corresponds to TRBD1 (6 bases). CDR3 length: 14 residues. V dropped 1 base and J dropped 4 bases, with 8 bases sitting between them. The V gene's germline CDR1 is SGHTA and CDR2 FQGNSA. CDR3 sequence reads: CASSLGGLYNEQFF. In DNA form, the CDR3 reads TGTGCCAGCAGCTTAGGGGGGCTATACAATGAGCAGTTCTTC.

The gene calls are TRBV20-1 and TRBJ2-1; a weak D match, TRBD1 (5 bases). Trimming removed 0 bases at V and 2 bases at J, with 8 bases between. The CDR3 length is 14 residues. In germline, CDR1 is DFQATT, CDR2 SNEGSKA (reference sequence). DNA of the CDR3: TGCAGTGCTAGAGAAGCGACAGCCTACAATGAGCAGTTCTTC. As protein: CSAREATAYNEQFF.

The genes are TRBV9 and TRBJ2-1, with D perhaps matching TRBD2 (6 bases). Trimming shortened V by 0 bases and J by 4 bases, and 11 bases separated the two germline ends. In germline, CDR1 is SGDLS, CDR2 YYNGEE. The CDR3 runs to 15 residues. The CDR3 DNA reads TGTGCCAGCAGCGTAGAGCCGGGAGAATACAATGAGCAGTTCTTC. Translating it yields CASSVEPGEYNEQFF.

This chain joins TRBV12-3 or TRBV12-4 and TRBJ2-3; tentatively, D is TRBD1 (5 bases). The CDR3 loop spans 15 amino acids. Trimming cost V 1 base and J 0 bases, with 8 bases left between them. The CDR3 sequence is CASSLVRVSTDTQYF. The CDR3 DNA follows: TGTGCCAGCAGTTTAGTCAGGGTTAGCACAGATACGCAGTATTTT.

The rearrangement joins TRBV30 to TRBJ2-3; 9 nucleotides match TRBD1. Trimming took 1 base from V and 3 from J; bases not matched to a gene: 5. Germline CDR1 GTSNPN, CDR2 SVGIG (reference sequence). The CDR3 totals 15 residues. CDR3 nucleotide sequence: TGTGCCTGGAGTGATGGGGACAGGGAAACAGATACGCAGTATTTT. As protein: CAWSDGDRETDTQYF. Full variable domain (missing parts from reference TRBV30 and TRBJ2-3): SQTIHQWPATLVQPVGSPLSLECTVEGTSNPNLYWYRQAAGRGLQLLFYSVGIGQISSEVPQNLSASRPQDRQFILSSKKLLLSDSGFYLCAWSDGDRETDTQYFGPGTRLTVL.